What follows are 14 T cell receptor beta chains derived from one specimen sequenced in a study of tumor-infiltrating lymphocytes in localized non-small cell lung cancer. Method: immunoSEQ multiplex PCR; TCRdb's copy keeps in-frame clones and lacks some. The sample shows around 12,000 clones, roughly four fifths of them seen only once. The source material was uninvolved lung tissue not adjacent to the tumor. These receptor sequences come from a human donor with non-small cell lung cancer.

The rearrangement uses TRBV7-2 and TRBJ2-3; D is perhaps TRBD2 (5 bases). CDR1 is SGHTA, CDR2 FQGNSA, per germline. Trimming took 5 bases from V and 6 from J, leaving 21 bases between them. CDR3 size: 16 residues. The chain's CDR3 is CASSRGGSRGGDTQYF. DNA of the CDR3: TGTGCCAGCAGCAGAGGAGGTAGTCGGGGTGGGGATACGCAGTATTTT.

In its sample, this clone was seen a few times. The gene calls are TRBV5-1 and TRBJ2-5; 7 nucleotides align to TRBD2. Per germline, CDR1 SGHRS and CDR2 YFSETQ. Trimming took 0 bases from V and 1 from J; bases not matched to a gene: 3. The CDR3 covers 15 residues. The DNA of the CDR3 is TGCGCCAGCAGCTTGGTGGGGGGGTCCCAAGAGACCCAGTACTTC. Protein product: CASSLVGGSQETQYF.

In DNA, the CDR3 is TGTGCCAGCAGCGCTCTAGGACAGGGCCCCTACAATGAGCAGTTCTTC. Translated, it gives CASSALGQGPYNEQFF. The rearrangement joins TRBV9 to TRBJ2-1, with 8 bases lining up with TRBD1. The CDR3 has 16 amino acids. Germline values: CDR1 SGDLS, CDR2 YYNGEE. The V segment lost 3 bases and the J segment 2 bases; nucleotides outside the gene matches: 7. The full variable domain, in which reference TRBV9 and TRBJ2-1 provide the parts outside the CDR3, is DSGVTQTPKHLITATGQRVTLRCSPRSGDLSVYWYQQSLDQGLQFLIQYYNGEERAKGNILERFSAQQFPDLHSELNLSSLELGDSALYFCASSALGQGPYNEQFFGPGTRLTVL.

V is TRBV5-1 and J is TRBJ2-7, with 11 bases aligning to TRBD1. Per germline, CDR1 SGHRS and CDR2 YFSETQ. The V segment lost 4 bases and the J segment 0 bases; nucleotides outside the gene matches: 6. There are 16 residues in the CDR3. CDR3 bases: TGCGCCAGCAGCCAAGGACAGGGGGCTATCTCCTACGAGCAGTACTTC. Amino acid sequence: CASSQGQGAISYEQYF.

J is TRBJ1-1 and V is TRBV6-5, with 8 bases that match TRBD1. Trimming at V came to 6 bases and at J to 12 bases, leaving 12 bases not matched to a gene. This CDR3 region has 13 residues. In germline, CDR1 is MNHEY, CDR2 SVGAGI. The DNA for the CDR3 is TGTGCCAGCAGGATAGACAGGGGCCAAAAGACTTTCTTT. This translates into CASRIDRGQKTFF.

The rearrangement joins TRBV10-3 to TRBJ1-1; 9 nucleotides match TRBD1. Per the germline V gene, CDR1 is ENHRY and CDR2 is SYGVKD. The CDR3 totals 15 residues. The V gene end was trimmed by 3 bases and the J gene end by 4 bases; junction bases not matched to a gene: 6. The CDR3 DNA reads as TGTGCCATCAGTGACGCCGGGACAGGGTCCACTGAAGCTTTCTTT. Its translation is CAISDAGTGSTEAFF.

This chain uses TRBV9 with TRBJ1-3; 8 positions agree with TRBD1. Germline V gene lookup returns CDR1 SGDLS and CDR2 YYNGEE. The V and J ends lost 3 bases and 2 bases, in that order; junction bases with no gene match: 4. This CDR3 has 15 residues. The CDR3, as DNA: TGTGCCAGCAGCGAGACAGGGGTGGCTGGAAACACCATATATTTT. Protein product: CASSETGVAGNTIYF.

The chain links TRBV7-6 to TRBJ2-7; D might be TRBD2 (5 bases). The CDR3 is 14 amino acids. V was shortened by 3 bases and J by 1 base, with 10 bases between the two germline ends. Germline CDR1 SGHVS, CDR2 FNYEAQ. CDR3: CASSLTEASYEQYF. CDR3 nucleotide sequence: TGTGCCAGCAGCTTGACGGAGGCTTCCTACGAGCAGTACTTC. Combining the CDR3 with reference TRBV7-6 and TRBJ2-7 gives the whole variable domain GAGVSQSPRYKVTKRGQDVALRCDPISGHVSLYWYRQALGQGPEFLTYFNYEAQQDKSGLPNDRFSAERPEGSISTLTIQRTEQRDSAMYRCASSLTEASYEQYFGPGTRLTVT.

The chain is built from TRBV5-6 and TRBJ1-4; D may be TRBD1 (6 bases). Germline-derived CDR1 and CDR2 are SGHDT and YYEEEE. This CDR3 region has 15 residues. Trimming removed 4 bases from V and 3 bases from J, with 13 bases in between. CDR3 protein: CASSLGGAANEKLFF. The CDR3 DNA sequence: TGTGCCAGCAGCCTGGGGGGCGCAGCTAATGAAAAACTGTTTTTT. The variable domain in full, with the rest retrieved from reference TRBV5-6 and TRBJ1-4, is DAGVTQSPTHLIKTRGQQVTLRCSPKSGHDTVSWYQQALGQGPQFIFQYYEEEERQRGNFPDRFSGHQFPNYSSELNVNALLLGDSALYLCASSLGGAANEKLFFGSGTQLSVL.

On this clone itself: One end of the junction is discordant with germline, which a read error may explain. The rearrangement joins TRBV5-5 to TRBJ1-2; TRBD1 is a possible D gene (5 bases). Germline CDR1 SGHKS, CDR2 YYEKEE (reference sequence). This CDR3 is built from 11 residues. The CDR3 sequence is CASSSAGVVEF. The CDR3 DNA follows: TGTGCCAGCAGCTCGGCGGGGGTTGTAGAATTC.

The CDR3 sequence: CASSLDSYQPQHF. The CDR3 DNA sequence: TGTGCCAGCAGCTTAGATAGTTATCAGCCCCAGCATTTT. The chain uses TRBV7-2 and TRBJ1-5; unclear D gene. V gave up 1 base and J gave up 5 bases, with 6 bases separating them. The CDR3 loop spans 13 amino acids. CDR1 is SGHTA, CDR2 FQGNSA, per germline.

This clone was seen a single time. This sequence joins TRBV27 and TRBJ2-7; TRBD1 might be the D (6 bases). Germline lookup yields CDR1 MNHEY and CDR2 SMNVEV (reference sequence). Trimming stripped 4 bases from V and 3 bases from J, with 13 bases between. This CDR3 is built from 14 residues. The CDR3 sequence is CASSSIPGHYEQYF. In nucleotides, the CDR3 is TGTGCCAGCAGTTCGATTCCGGGACACTACGAGCAGTACTTC.

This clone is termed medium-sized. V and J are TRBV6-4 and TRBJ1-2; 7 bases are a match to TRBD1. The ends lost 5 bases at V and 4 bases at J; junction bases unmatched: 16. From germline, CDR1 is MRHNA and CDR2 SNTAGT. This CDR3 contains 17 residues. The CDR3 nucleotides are TGTGCCAGCAGTCCCGGGGGACAGACTAGTTTACTCTATGGCTACACCTTC. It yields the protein CASSPGGQTSLLYGYTF.

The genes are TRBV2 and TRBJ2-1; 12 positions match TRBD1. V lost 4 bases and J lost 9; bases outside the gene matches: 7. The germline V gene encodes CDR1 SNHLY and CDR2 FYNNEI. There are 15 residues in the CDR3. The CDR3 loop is CASSVGQGAMAEQFF. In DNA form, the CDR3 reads TGTGCCAGCAGTGTGGGACAGGGGGCGATGGCTGAGCAGTTCTTC.